These 20 T cell receptor beta chains originate from one sample sequenced in a study of beta chain features in type 1 diabetes. The whole isolated RNA underwent reverse transcription, so sequencing captured expressed TCRB transcripts. TCRdb keeps only in-frame clones here, not all; method: immunoSEQ multiplex PCR. The table includes about 300,000 clones, about 14% detected once. Their specific antigens are unknown. Study-level points and caveats: Significant though moderate, a shortening of TCRB CDR3s appeared in all four CD4+ subsets of Type 1 diabetes patients.

The source material was naive CD4+ T cells from blood. The receptor set was obtained from a woman in her late teens or twenties with type 1 diabetes.

A few counts support this clone. The rearrangement links TRBV18 to TRBJ2-3; TRBD2 might be the D (5 bases). The CDR3 runs to 12 residues. Trimming stripped 2 bases from V and 7 bases from J, with 7 bases between. Per germline, CDR1 KGHSH and CDR2 LQKENI. The CDR3 coding sequence is TGTGCCAGCTCACCAGGACTCAATACGCAGTATTTT. Residues: CASSPGLNTQYF.

This clone was counted a few times. The gene calls are TRBV30 and TRBJ2-5, with a tentative D call TRBD2 (6 bases). The J call is in doubt because the DNA end fits TRBJ2-7 better. Germline V gives CDR1 GTSNPN, CDR2 SVGIG (reference sequence). This CDR3 has 15 amino acids. DNA of the CDR3: TGTGCCTGGAGCGACGGCGTGGGTAGCGGCTACGAGCAGTACTTC. Translated: CAWSDGVGSGYEQYF.

This clone was recorded a few times. V usage is TRBV7-9 and J usage is TRBJ2-5; 7 bases agree with TRBD1. Germline CDR1 SEHNR, CDR2 FQNEAQ (reference sequence). V was pared by 5 bases and J by 3 bases, with 9 bases of the junction left unmatched. This CDR3 contains 15 residues. DNA for the CDR3: TGTGCCAGCAGCCGTCACGCAGGGACAGAAGAGACCCAGTACTTC. Translated: CASSRHAGTEETQYF.

The rearrangement uses TRBV2 and TRBJ2-5; D is unresolved. This CDR3 spans 13 amino acids. Germline lookup yields CDR1 SNHLY and CDR2 FYNNEI. V lost 4 bases to trimming and J lost 5 bases, with 11 bases between them. This CDR3 reads CASSANSRETQYF. The CDR3 DNA reads as TGTGCCAGCAGTGCCAACAGCAGGGAGACCCAGTACTTC.

As concerns this clone: The junction does not match germline at one end; this may be a read error. V usage is TRBV6-5 and J usage is TRBJ2-3; no firm D call. The CDR3 length is 14 residues. Germline values: CDR1 MNHEY, CDR2 SVGAGI. The DNA of the CDR3 is TGTGCCATCAGTGAGTCGGGTAGCACAGATACGCAGTATTTT. Its protein is CAISESGSTDTQYF.

The rearrangement uses TRBV9 and TRBJ1-2; no clear D. V lost 0 bases and J 4 bases, leaving 4 bases between the germline ends. CDR1 is SGDLS, CDR2 YYNGEE, per germline. The CDR3 runs 12 residues. The CDR3 DNA reads as TGTGCCAGCAGCGTAGACAGCTATGGCTACACCTTC. It translates to CASSVDSYGYTF.

This clone was observed a handful of times. In the same sample, other DNA sequences code for this CDR3. The V call is TRBV30, the J call TRBJ2-1; no firm D call. Per germline, CDR1 GTSNPN and CDR2 SVGIG (reference sequence). The CDR3 length is 11 residues. Trimming shortened V by 1 base and J by 5 bases, and 3 bases separated the two germline ends. The CDR3 sequence: CAWSANNEQFF. The CDR3 region has the DNA TGTGCCTGGAGTGCCAACAATGAGCAGTTCTTC.

The CDR3 is CSARPKLAGGLSSYNEQFF. CDR3 DNA sequence: TGCAGCGCCCGACCAAAACTAGCGGGAGGGCTTAGCTCCTACAATGAGCAGTTCTTC. The chain is built from TRBV29-1 and TRBJ2-1; 13 nucleotides agree with TRBD2. Germline V gene data show CDR1 as SQVTM and CDR2 as ANQGSEA. The V segment lost 7 bases and the J segment 0 bases; nucleotides outside the gene matches: 15. This CDR3 is 19 amino acids long.

The chain joins TRBV7-2 to TRBJ2-1; TRBD1 might be the D (7 bases). V lost 5 bases and J lost 4, with 18 bases in between. The length of the CDR3 is 16 residues. Germline assignment: CDR1 SGHTA and CDR2 FQGNSA. The CDR3, as DNA: TGTGCCAGCAGCACCAGGGGGGCAGGGATGTACAATGAGCAGTTCTTC. Translating it yields CASSTRGAGMYNEQFF. Combining the CDR3 with reference TRBV7-2 and TRBJ2-1 gives the whole variable domain GAGVSQSPSNKVTEKGKDVELRCDPISGHTALYWYRQSLGQGLEFLIYFQGNSAPDKSGLPSDRFSAERTGGSVSTLTIQRTQQEDSAVYLCASSTRGAGMYNEQFFGPGTRLTVL.

This clone was observed a few times. The rearrangement joins TRBV9 to TRBJ2-1; 7 bases map to TRBD1. V gave up 2 bases and J gave up 6 bases; unmatched junction bases: 5. CDR3 length: 14 residues. Germline V CDR1 and CDR2: SGDLS, YYNGEE. This CDR3 reads CASSVRDRTNEQFF. CDR3 sequence (DNA): TGTGCCAGCAGCGTCCGGGACAGAACCAATGAGCAGTTCTTC.

This clone occurred a few times. The CDR3 is CASGLGLANPETQYF. CDR3 nucleotide sequence: TGTGCTAGTGGTTTGGGATTAGCGAATCCAGAGACCCAGTACTTC. V is TRBV12-5 and J is TRBJ2-5; D is perhaps TRBD2 (5 bases). Germline CDR1 is LGHNT and CDR2 is FRNRAP. The CDR3 length is 15 residues. Between the trimmed V and J ends, which lost 1 base and 4 bases, there was a span of 13 bases.

This clone came up a few times. The gene calls are TRBV7-2 and TRBJ2-2, with D maybe TRBD2 (5 bases). Germline values: CDR1 SGHTA, CDR2 FQGNSA. This CDR3 has 16 amino acids. Trimming cost V 5 bases and J 1 base, with 14 bases left between them. The CDR3 loop is CASSKQSRENTGELFF. The DNA for the CDR3 is TGTGCCAGCAGCAAACAGAGCCGGGAGAACACCGGGGAGCTGTTTTTT.

The rearrangement joins TRBV15 to TRBJ2-2, with 16 bases that match TRBD2. J lost 6 bases, V lost 0 bases, and 16 bases had no gene match. CDR3 length: 22 amino acids. From germline, CDR1 is LNHNV and CDR2 YYDKDF (reference sequence). CDR3 DNA sequence: TGTGCCACCAGCAGAGACGGTTTGGGACTAGCGGGAGGGAGTGGGTTCTCCGGGGAGCTGTTTTTT. This translates into CATSRDGLGLAGGSGFSGELFF.

In regard to this clone: A read error may produce the germline difference seen at one junction end. This sequence joins TRBV7-9 and TRBJ2-3; TRBD2 matches at 14 bases. The CDR3 loop spans 13 amino acids. Germline assignment: CDR1 SEHNR and CDR2 FQNEAQ (reference sequence). CDR3 sequence reads: CASSLEGLAGVDF. The CDR3 nucleotides read TGTGCCAGCAGCTTAGAGGGACTAGCGGGAGTGGATTTT.

The chain joins TRBV11-2 to TRBJ2-1, with D tentatively TRBD2 (6 bases). Germline V gene lookup returns CDR1 SGHAT and CDR2 FQNNGV. The CDR3 sequence is 15 residues long. Trimming removed 2 bases at V and 3 bases at J, with 11 bases between. CDR3 sequence reads: CASSLSFGSYNEQFF. The CDR3 bases are TGTGCCAGCAGCTTATCGTTCGGGAGCTACAATGAGCAGTTCTTC.

This chain joins TRBV19 and TRBJ2-7; 8 nucleotides line up with TRBD2. The V gene end was trimmed by 5 bases and the J gene end by 2 bases; junction bases not matched to a gene: 8. There are 15 residues in the CDR3. Looked up from germline, CDR1 is LNHDA and CDR2 is SQIVND (reference sequence). This CDR3 reads CASSGTGGRPYEQYF. The CDR3 DNA is TGTGCCAGTAGTGGTACGGGAGGGCGACCCTACGAGCAGTACTTC.

V usage is TRBV7-9 and J usage is TRBJ2-3, with 8 bases lining up with TRBD2. This CDR3 region has 15 residues. Germline V lookup: CDR1 SEHNR, CDR2 FQNEAQ (reference sequence). V was clipped by 6 bases and J by 3 bases; unmatched bases: 8. The CDR3 loop is CASRLEREWTDTQYF. CDR3 nucleotides: TGTGCCAGCAGACTAGAGCGGGAGTGGACAGATACGCAGTATTTT.

The chain recombines TRBV5-1 with TRBJ2-3, with D perhaps matching TRBD1 (5 bases). In germline, CDR1 is SGHRS, CDR2 YFSETQ. The V end was cut by 0 bases, the J end by 1 base, with 9 bases between. This CDR3 is 15 amino acids long. The CDR3 region is CASSLEGIRTDTQYF. The CDR3 DNA reads as TGCGCCAGCAGCTTGGAGGGGATACGCACAGATACGCAGTATTTT.

This clone was counted between two and nine times. Its ends do not fully match the called genes, so a read error is possible. This rearrangement joins TRBV11-2 to TRBJ2-2; possible D gene TRBD1, 6 bases. The CDR3 covers 16 residues. Germline assignment: CDR1 SGHAT and CDR2 FQNNGV. CDR3 protein: CASSLEWTAYTGELFF. The CDR3 nucleotides are TGTGCCAGCAGCCTAGAATGGACAGCCTACACCGGGGAGCTGTTTTTT. Full variable domain (remainder filled in from reference TRBV11-2 and TRBJ2-2): EAGVAQSPRYKIIEKRQSVAFWCNPISGHATLYWYQQILGQGPKLLIQFQNNGVVDDSQLPKDRFSAERLKGVDSTLKIQPAKLEDSAVYLCASSLEWTAYTGELFFGEGSRLTVL.

The sample holds a few counts of this clone. The genes are TRBV28 and TRBJ2-7, with TRBD2 matching over 12 bases. The CDR3 has 16 amino acids. Germline trimming cut 5 bases from V and 2 bases from J; bases unmatched to any gene: 7. Germline CDR1 and CDR2: MDHEN and SYDVKM. For the CDR3, the DNA is TGTGCCAGCAGTCTCGGGACTAGCGGGTCTACCTACGAGCAGTACTTC. This gives the protein CASSLGTSGSTYEQYF.